This TCR beta chain is from a study of T-cell reconstitution after alpha-beta-depleted transplantation in children. A TCRbeta library incorporating unique molecular identifiers was prepared. TCRdb independently ran MiXCR on the PCR reads; one entry per CDR3 protein. The table lists 610,000 or so distinct CDR3 sequences, 27% of them singletons. Regarding this clonotype: Its antigen is not identified.

Per the germline V gene, CDR1 is DFQATT and CDR2 is SNEGSKA (reference sequence). CDR3 length: 12 residues. V lost 0 bases and J lost 6, with 9 bases in between. Study-level results: The study traced high day-60 TCRbeta diversity in some patients to surviving recipient T cells and thymic progenitors. T-cell counts and diversity at one year following transplant were attributed mainly to newly produced T cells. Reports say that about two months after transplant, the alpha-beta T cells came out of several hundred graft clones that had expanded.

Sequences were derived from PBMCs, sampled before TCRalphabeta/CD19-depleted stem cell transplant. The source of this sequence is a boy younger than two with Wiskott-Aldrich syndrome, due to receive a stem cell transplant. This chain joins TRBV20-1 and TRBJ2-7; perhaps TRBD1 as D (6 bases). The CDR3 DNA reads as TGCAGTGCTAGAGATTACAGGGTCGAGCAGTACTTC. This codes for CSARDYRVEQYF.